The entry below describes one TCR beta chain. This sample stems from a study of blood T cell repertoires in COVID-19. Study details: Acute and convalescent COVID-19 specimens originated in the United States, Italy and Spain.

The repertoire was sequenced with immunoSEQ multiplex PCR; TCRdb's copy has only in-frame clones and lacks some. The sample consists of under 200,000 clones, 87% of them appearing once. Germline lookup yields CDR1 LNHDA and CDR2 SQIVND (reference sequence). The CDR3 extends over 13 amino acids. Trimming shortened V by 7 bases and J by 6 bases, and 10 bases separated the two germline ends. The sequencing sample was made of peripheral blood. The receptor's source is a man between 60 and 70 years old with active or convalescent COVID-19. This chain connects TRBV19 to TRBJ1-6, with no clear D. The CDR3 DNA follows: TGTGCCAGTAAAAGAGCAACTAATTCACCCCTCCACTTT. It translates to CASKRATNSPLHF. Complete variable domain (other parts from reference TRBV19 and TRBJ1-6): DGGITQSPKYLFRKEGQNVTLSCEQNLNHDAMYWYRQDPGQGLRLIYYSQIVNDFQKGDIAEGYSVSREKKESFPLTVTSAQKNPTAFYLCASKRATNSPLHFGNGTRLTVT.